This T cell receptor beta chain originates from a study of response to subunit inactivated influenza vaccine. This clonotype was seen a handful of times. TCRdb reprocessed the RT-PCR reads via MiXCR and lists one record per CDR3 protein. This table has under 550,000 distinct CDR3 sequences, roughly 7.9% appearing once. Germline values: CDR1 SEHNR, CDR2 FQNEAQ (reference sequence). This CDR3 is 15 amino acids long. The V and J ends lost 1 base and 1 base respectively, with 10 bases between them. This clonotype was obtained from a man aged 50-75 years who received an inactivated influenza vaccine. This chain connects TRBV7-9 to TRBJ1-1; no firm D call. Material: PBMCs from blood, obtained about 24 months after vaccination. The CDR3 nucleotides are TGTGCCAGCAGCTTAGGACGGGCGGCGAACACTGAAGCTTTCTTT. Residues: CASSLGRAANTEAFF.